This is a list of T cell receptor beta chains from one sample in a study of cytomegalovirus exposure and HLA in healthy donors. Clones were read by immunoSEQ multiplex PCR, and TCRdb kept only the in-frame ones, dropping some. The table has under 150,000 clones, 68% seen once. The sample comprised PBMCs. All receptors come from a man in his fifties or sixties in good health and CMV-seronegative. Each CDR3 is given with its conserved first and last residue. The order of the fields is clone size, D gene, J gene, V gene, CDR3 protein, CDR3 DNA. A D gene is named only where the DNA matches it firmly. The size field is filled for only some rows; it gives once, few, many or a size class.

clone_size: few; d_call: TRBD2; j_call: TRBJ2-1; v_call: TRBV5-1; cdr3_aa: CASSSLAGGPNEQFF; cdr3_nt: TGCGCCAGCAGCAGTCTAGCGGGAGGTCCCAATGAGCAGTTCTTC
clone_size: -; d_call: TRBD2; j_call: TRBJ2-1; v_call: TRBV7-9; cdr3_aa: CASSLLAGGEQFF; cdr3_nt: TGTGCCAGCAGCCTCCTAGCGGGAGGCGAGCAGTTCTTC
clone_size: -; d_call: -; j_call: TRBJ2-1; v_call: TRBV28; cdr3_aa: CASSLKRAGIGTRGNEQFF; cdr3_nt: TGTGCCAGCAGTTTAAAGAGAGCGGGAATAGGTACCAGGGGTAATGAGCAGTTCTTC
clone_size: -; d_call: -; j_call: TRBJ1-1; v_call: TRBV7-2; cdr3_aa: CASSAKQWTEAFF; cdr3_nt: TGTGCCAGCAGCGCAAAACAATGGACTGAAGCTTTCTTT
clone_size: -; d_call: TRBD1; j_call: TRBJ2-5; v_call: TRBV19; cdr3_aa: CASSTQWTGDQETQYF; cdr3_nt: TGTGCCAGTAGTACCCAGTGGACAGGAGACCAAGAGACCCAGTACTTC
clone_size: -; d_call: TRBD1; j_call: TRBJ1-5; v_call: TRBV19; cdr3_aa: CASSTGTDNQPQHF; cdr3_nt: TGTGCCAGTAGTACGGGGACAGATAATCAGCCCCAGCATTTT
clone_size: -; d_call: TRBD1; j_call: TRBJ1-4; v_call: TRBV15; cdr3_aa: CATSTVTGEEEKLFF; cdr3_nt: TGTGCCACCAGCACCGTGACAGGGGAGGAGGAAAAACTGTTTTTT
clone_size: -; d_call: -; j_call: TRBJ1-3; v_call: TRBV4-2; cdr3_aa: CASSQELRRPNSGNTIYF; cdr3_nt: TGTGCCAGCAGCCAAGAATTAAGGAGACCCAACTCTGGAAACACCATATATTTT
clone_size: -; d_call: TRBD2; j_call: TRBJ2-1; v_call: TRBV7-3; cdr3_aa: CASSFGLAGEGEQFF; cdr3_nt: TGTGCCAGCAGCTTCGGACTAGCGGGAGAGGGTGAGCAGTTCTTC
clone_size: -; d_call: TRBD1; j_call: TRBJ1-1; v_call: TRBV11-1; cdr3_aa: CASSLGARGREDTEAFF; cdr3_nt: TGTGCCAGCAGCTTAGGTGCTAGGGGGCGCGAGGACACTGAAGCTTTCTTT
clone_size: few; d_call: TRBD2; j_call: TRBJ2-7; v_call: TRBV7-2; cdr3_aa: CASSSRSGTSGSRYEQYF; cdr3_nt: TGTGCCAGCAGCTCCCGATCCGGGACTAGCGGGAGTCGGTACGAGCAGTACTTC
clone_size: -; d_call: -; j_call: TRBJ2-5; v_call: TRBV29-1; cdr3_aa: CSVGRRGGETQYF; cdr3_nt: TGCAGCGTTGGCCGCAGGGGCGGTGAGACCCAGTACTTC
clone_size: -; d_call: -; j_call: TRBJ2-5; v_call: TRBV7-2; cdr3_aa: CASSLALQETQYF; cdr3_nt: TGTGCCAGCAGCTTAGCACTTCAAGAGACCCAGTACTTC
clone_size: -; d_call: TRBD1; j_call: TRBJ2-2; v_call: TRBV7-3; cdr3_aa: CASSLNRGFTGELFF; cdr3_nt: TGTGCCAGCAGCTTAAACAGGGGATTCACCGGGGAGCTGTTTTTT
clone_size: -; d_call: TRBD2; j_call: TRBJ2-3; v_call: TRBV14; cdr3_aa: CASSRRTSGYTDTQYF; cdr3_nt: TGTGCCAGCAGCCGTAGGACTAGCGGATACACAGATACGCAGTATTTT
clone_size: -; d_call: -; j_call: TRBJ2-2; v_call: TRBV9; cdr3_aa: CASSVTGNTGELFF; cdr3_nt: TGTGCCAGCAGCGTCACCGGGAACACCGGGGAGCTGTTTTTT
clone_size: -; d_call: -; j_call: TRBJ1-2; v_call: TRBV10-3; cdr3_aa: CAISPDRTSPYNYGYTF; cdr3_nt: TGTGCCATCAGTCCGGACAGAACTTCGCCCTATAACTATGGCTACACCTTC
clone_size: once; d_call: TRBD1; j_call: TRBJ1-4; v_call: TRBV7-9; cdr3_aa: CSSSPPGQGDEKLFF; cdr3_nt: TGTTCCAGCAGCCCACCGGGACAGGGAGATGAAAAACTGTTTTTT
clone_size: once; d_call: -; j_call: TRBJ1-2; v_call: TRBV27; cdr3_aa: CASSFQMANYGYTF; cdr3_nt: TGTGCCAGCAGTTTTCAGATGGCAAACTATGGCTACACCTTC
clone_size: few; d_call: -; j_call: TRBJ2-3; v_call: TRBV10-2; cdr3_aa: CASSEQGTDTQYF; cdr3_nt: TGCGCCAGCAGTGAGCAGGGCACAGATACGCAGTATTTT
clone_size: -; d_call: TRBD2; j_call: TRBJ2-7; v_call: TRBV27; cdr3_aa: CASSLSIREGSALYEQYF; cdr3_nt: TGTGCCAGCAGTTTATCGATTAGGGAGGGGTCGGCCCTCTACGAGCAGTACTTC
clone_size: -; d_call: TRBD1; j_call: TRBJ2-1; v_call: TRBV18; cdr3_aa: CASSLTGVGSYNEQFF; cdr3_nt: TGTGCCAGCTCCCTTACAGGGGTGGGTTCCTACAATGAGCAGTTCTTC
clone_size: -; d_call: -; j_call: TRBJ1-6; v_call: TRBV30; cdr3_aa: CAWSGGGEGSPLHF; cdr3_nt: TGTGCCTGGAGTGGAGGAGGGGAGGGCTCACCCCTCCACTTT
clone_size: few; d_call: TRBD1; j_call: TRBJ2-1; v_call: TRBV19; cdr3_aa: CASSPDRATNEQFF; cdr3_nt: TGTGCCAGTAGCCCGGACAGGGCAACCAATGAGCAGTTCTTC
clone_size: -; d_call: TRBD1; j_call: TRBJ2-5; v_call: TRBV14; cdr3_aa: CASSADRTRRQGRKETQYF; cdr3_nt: TGTGCCAGCAGCGCAGACCGGACGCGCCGACAGGGAAGGAAAGAGACCCAGTACTTC
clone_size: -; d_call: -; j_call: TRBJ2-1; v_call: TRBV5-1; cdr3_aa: CASSLPSDNEQFF; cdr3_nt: TGCGCCAGCAGCTTGCCCAGTGACAATGAGCAGTTCTTC
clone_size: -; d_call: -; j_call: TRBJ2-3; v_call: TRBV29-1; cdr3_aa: CSVEVGGDTQYF; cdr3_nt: TGCAGCGTTGAAGTGGGGGGAGATACGCAGTATTTT
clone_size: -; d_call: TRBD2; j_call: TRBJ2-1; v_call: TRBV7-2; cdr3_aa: CASSLATSGRAYNEQFF; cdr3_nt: TGTGCCAGCAGCTTAGCTACTAGCGGGAGGGCCTACAATGAGCAGTTCTTC
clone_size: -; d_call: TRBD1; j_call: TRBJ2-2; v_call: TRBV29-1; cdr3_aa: CSAMTGIPGELFF; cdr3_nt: TGCAGCGCTATGACAGGGATTCCCGGGGAGCTGTTTTTT
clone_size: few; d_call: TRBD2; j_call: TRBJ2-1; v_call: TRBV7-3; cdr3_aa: CASSPTSAYNEQFF; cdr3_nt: TGTGCCAGCAGCCCGACTAGCGCCTACAATGAGCAGTTCTTC
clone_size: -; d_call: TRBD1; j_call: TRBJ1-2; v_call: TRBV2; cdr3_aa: CASTGQGSGYTF; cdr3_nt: TGTGCCAGCACGGGACAGGGAAGCGGCTACACCTTC
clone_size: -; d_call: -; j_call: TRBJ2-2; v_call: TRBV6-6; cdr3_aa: CASRRGELFF; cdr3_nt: TGTGCCAGCCGGAGAGGGGAGCTGTTTTTT
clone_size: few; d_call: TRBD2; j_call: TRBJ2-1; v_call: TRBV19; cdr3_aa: CASSIEASGSYNEQFF; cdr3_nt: TGTGCCAGTAGTATAGAGGCTAGCGGGAGCTACAATGAGCAGTTCTTC
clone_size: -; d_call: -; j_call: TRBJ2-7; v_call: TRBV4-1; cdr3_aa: CASSQTMNSYEQYF; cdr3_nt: TGCGCCAGCAGCCAAACTATGAATTCCTACGAGCAGTACTTC
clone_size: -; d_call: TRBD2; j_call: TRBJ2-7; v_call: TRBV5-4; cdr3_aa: CASRPGAGGGTYEQYF; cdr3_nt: TGTGCCAGCCGTCCTGGGGCGGGAGGGGGGACTTACGAGCAGTACTTC
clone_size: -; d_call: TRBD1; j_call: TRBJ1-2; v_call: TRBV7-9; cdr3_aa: CASSLAGQGFGYTF; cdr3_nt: TGTGCCAGCAGCTTAGCCGGACAGGGTTTCGGCTACACCTTC
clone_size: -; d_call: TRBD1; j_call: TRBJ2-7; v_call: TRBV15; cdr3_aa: CATSPRQGSYEQYF; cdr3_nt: TGTGCCACCAGTCCCCGACAGGGGTCCTACGAGCAGTACTTC
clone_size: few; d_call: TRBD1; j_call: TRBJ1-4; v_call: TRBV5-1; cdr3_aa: CASSRTGGNEKLFF; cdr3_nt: TGCGCCAGCAGCCGGACAGGGGGTAATGAAAAACTGTTTTTT
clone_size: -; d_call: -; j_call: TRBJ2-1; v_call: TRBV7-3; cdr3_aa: CASSLSAGSYNEQFF; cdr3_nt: TGTGCCAGCAGCTTAAGCGCAGGGTCCTACAATGAGCAGTTCTTC
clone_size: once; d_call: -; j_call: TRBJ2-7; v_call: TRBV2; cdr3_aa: CAGGDSGSSYEQYF; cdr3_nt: TGTGCCGGGGGGGACAGCGGGAGTTCCTACGAGCAGTACTTC
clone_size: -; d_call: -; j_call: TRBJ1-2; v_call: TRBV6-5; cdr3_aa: CASRNRARSYGYTF; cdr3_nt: TGTGCCAGCAGAAACAGGGCCAGGAGCTATGGCTACACCTTC
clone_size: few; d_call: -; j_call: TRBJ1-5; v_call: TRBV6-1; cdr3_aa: CASSDSLRDQPQHF; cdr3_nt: TGTGCCAGCAGTGACAGTCTACGGGATCAGCCCCAGCATTTT
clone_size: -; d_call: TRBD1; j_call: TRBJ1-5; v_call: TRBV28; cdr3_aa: CASVPGQGGNQPQHF; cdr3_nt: TGTGCCAGCGTTCCAGGACAGGGGGGCAATCAGCCCCAGCATTTT
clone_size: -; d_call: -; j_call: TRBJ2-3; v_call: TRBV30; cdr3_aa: CASNRPVTDTQYF; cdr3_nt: TGTGCCTCAAATCGCCCGGTTACAGATACGCAGTATTTT
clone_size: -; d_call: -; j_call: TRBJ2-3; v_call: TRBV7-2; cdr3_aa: CASSPTGLNTQYF; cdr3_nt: TGTGCCAGCAGCCCCACGGGACTGAATACGCAGTATTTT
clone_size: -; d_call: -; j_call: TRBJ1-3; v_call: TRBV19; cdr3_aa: CASSNRTGNTIYF; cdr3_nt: TGTGCCAGTAGTAACAGGACTGGAAACACCATATATTTT
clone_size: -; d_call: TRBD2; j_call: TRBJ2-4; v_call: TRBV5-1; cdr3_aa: CASSLETSGGSQYF; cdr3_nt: TGCGCCAGCAGCTTGGAGACTAGCGGGGGCTCTCAGTACTTC
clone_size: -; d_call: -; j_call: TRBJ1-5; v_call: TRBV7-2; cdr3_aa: CASSLGPILINQPQHF; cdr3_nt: TGTGCCAGCAGCTTAGGCCCCATACTAATCAATCAGCCCCAGCATTTT
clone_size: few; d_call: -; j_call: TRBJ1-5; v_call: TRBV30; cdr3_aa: CAWGLTDGKYQPQHF; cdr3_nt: TGTGCCTGGGGGCTCACGGACGGGAAATATCAGCCCCAGCATTTT
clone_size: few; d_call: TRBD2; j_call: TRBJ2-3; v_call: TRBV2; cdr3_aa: CASTLGLAGVADTQYF; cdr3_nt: TGTGCCAGCACACTGGGACTAGCGGGAGTCGCAGATACGCAGTATTTT
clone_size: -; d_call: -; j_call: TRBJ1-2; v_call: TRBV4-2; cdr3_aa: CASSQERQFNYGYTF; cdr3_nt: TGTGCCAGCAGCCAAGAACGCCAGTTTAACTATGGCTACACCTTC